A selection of T cell receptor beta chains follows, all from one sample in a study of blood T cell repertoires in COVID-19. The table came from immunoSEQ multiplex PCR; TCRdb's copy has only in-frame clones and leaves some out. The sample includes about 210,000 clones, 82% of them seen just once. The material sequenced was peripheral blood. All receptors come from a woman between 35 and 50 years old with acute or convalescent COVID-19. CDR3s include the opening cysteine and the closing phenylalanine or tryptophan. D genes are given only for firm matches. Not every row has a clone size; where given, it reads once, few, many or a size class.

D	size	V	J	CDR3	DNA
-	-	TRBV5-1	TRBJ2-3	CASSLDSIGDTQYF	TGCGCCAGCAGCTTGGATTCTATCGGAGATACGCAGTATTTT
TRBD2	-	TRBV30	TRBJ2-7	CAWTGTRSYEQYF	TGTGCCTGGACCGGGACTAGGTCTTACGAGCAGTACTTC
TRBD2	-	TRBV7-9	TRBJ2-1	CASTLGGNYNEQFF	TGTGCCAGCACCCTGGGAGGGAACTACAATGAGCAGTTCTTC
TRBD1	-	TRBV28	TRBJ1-2	CASRRTGGNYGYTF	TGTGCCAGCAGACGGACAGGGGGGAACTATGGCTACACCTTC
-	few	TRBV6-5	TRBJ1-5	CASRNRVYGNQPQHF	TGTGCCAGCAGAAACAGGGTATATGGCAATCAGCCCCAGCATTTT
TRBD1	-	TRBV7-3	TRBJ2-3	CASSGTGGTDTQYF	TGTGCCAGCAGCGGAACAGGGGGCACAGATACGCAGTATTTT
-	-	TRBV14	TRBJ2-1	CASSKAQGYEQFF	TGTGCCAGCAGCAAAGCCCAGGGGTATGAGCAGTTCTTC
TRBD2	-	TRBV5-5	TRBJ2-3	CASSPFSAGVTTDTQYF	TGTGCCAGCAGCCCGTTCTCGGCGGGAGTTACGACAGATACGCAGTATTTT
TRBD2	-	TRBV6-5	TRBJ2-3	CAGRPYSGGTDTQYF	TGTGCCGGTAGACCCTATAGCGGGGGGACGGATACGCAGTATTTT
TRBD1	-	TRBV5-1	TRBJ1-3	CASSPGQTIGNTIYF	TGCGCCAGCAGCCCGGGACAGACTATTGGAAACACCATATATTTT
-	-	TRBV21-1	TRBJ2-7	CASSKRTSPSPIYEQYF	TGTGCCAGCAGCAAACGAACTAGCCCCAGCCCAATATACGAGCAGTACTTC
-	-	TRBV5-5	TRBJ1-5	CASSLDLGKGQPQHF	TGTGCCAGCAGCTTGGACCTGGGCAAAGGTCAGCCCCAGCATTTT
-	few	TRBV19	TRBJ2-6	CASSTRQPTGANVLTF	TGTGCCAGTAGTACCCGACAGCCTACTGGGGCCAACGTCCTGACTTTC
-	-	TRBV2	TRBJ1-5	CASSTTGPIRPQHF	TGTGCCAGCAGTACCACTGGTCCCATTCGACCCCAGCATTTT
-	-	TRBV10-3	TRBJ1-2	CAIITGNGYTF	TGTGCCATCATTACAGGGAACGGCTACACCTTC
TRBD1	-	TRBV11-2	TRBJ2-7	CASSHTRGRRPYEQYF	TGTGCCAGCAGCCATACCAGGGGGCGCAGACCTTACGAGCAGTACTTC
TRBD1	few	TRBV5-1	TRBJ2-1	CASGASRDRVFF	TGCGCCAGCGGGGCTTCCAGGGACAGGGTGTTCTTC
-	-	TRBV5-1	TRBJ2-1	CASSLVISSASAHREQFF	TGCGCCAGCAGCTTGGTCATTTCGTCGGCTAGCGCCCACAGAGAGCAGTTCTTC
TRBD1	-	TRBV10-3	TRBJ2-7	CAINDRGYEQYF	TGTGCCATCAATGACAGGGGTTACGAGCAGTACTTC
-	few	TRBV6-5	TRBJ1-5	CATTDRDNQPQHF	TGTGCCACTACCGACAGAGACAATCAGCCCCAGCATTTT
-	-	TRBV9	TRBJ2-5	CASRRSDQETQYF	TGTGCCAGCAGGCGGAGCGACCAAGAGACCCAGTACTTC
-	-	TRBV27	TRBJ2-2	CASSLRGNGELFF	TGTGCCAGCAGTTTAAGGGGGAACGGGGAGCTGTTTTTT
TRBD2	-	TRBV6-5	TRBJ2-3	CASSWPLAGDTDTQYF	TGTGCCAGCAGTTGGCCTCTAGCGGGGGACACAGATACGCAGTATTTT
-	once	TRBV4-3	TRBJ2-5	CASSQDWKAGETQYF	TGCGCCAGCAGCCAAGATTGGAAAGCGGGAGAGACCCAGTACTTC
TRBD1	-	TRBV6-5	TRBJ1-1	CASTTFGTAEAFF	TGTGCCAGCACGACGTTTGGGACAGCTGAAGCTTTCTTT
TRBD2	-	TRBV6-2/TRBV6-3	TRBJ2-7	CASSPDASTSFGEQYF	TGTGCCAGCAGTCCAGACGCTTCGACTAGCTTCGGCGAGCAGTACTTC
TRBD1	-	TRBV19	TRBJ1-2	CASSTTGYLKSYGYTF	TGTGCCAGTAGTACGACAGGGTATTTGAAAAGCTATGGCTACACCTTC